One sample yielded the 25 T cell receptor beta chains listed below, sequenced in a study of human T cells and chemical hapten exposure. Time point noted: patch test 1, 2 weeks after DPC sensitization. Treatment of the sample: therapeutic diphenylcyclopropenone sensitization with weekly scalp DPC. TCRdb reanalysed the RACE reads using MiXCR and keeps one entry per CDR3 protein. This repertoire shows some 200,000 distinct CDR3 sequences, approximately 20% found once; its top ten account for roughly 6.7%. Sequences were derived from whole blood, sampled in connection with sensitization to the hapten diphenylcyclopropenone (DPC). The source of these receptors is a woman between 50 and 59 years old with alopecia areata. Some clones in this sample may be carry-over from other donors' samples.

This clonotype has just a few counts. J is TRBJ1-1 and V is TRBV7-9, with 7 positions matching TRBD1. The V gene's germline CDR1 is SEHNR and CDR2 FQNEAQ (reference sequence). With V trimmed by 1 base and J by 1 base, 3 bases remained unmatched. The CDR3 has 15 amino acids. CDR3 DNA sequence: TGTGCCAGCAGCTTAGGAGGGGGCGGGAACACTGAAGCTTTCTTT. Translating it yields CASSLGGGGNTEAFF.

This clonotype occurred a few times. CDR3 sequence reads: CASRRGPIGEQFF. The CDR3 nucleotides are TGTGCCAGCAGACGAGGTCCGATCGGTGAGCAGTTCTTC. This chain uses TRBV12-3 or TRBV12-4 with TRBJ2-1; no clear D gene. The CDR3 sequence is 13 residues long. Trimming left V 6 bases short and J 9 bases short, with 15 bases between.

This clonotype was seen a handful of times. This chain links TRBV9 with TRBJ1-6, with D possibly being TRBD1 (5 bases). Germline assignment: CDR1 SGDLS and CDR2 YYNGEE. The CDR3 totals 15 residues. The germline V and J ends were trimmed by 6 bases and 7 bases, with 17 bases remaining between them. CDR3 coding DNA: TGTGCCAGCACTGAAACCGGGACGTACAATTCACCCCTCCACTTT. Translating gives CASTETGTYNSPLHF.

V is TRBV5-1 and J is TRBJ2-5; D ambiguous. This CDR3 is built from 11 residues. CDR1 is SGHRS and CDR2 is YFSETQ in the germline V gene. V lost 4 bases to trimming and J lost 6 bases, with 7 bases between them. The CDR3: CASSHMQTQYF. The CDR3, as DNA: TGCGCCAGCAGCCATATGCAGACCCAGTACTTC.

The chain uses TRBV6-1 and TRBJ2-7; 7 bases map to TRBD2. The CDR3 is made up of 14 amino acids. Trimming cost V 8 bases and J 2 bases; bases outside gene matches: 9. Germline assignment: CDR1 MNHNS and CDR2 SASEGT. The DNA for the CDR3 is TGTGCCAGCGGGGCACTAGCGACTACCTACGAGCAGTACTTC. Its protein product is CASGALATTYEQYF.

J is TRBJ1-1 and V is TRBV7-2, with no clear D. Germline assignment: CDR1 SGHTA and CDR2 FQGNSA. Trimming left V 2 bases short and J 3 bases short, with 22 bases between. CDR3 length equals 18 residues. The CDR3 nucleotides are TGTGCCAGCAGCTTAACCCCTAAATTGACGCTCAAGGACACTGAAGCTTTCTTT. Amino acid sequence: CASSLTPKLTLKDTEAFF.

The CDR3 sequence is CASNSKGGNTIYF. CDR3 DNA: TGTGCCAGCAATTCTAAAGGGGGAAACACCATATATTTT. This chain joins TRBV12-3 or TRBV12-4 and TRBJ1-3; D is unresolved. Deletions cut 7 bases from V and 4 bases from J, with 11 bases between. CDR3 length: 13 amino acids.

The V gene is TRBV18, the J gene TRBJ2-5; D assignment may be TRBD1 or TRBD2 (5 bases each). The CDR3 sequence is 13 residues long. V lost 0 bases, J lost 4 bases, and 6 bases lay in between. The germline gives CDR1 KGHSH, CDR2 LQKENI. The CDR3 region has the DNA TGTGCCAGCTCACCACCGAGGGGAGAGACCCAGTACTTC. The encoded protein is CASSPPRGETQYF.

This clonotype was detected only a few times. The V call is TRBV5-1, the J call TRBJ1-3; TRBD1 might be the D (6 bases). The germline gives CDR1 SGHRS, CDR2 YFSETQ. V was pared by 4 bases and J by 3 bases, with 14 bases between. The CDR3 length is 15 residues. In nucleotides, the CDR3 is TGCGCCAGCAGCCGGGGACAATCCGATGGAAACACCATATATTTT. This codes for CASSRGQSDGNTIYF.

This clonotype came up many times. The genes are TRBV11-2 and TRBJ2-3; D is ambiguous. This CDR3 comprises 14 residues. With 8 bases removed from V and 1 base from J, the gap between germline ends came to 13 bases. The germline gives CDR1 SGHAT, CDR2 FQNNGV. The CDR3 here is CASWVDGRTDTQYF. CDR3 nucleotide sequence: TGTGCCAGCTGGGTTGACGGACGCACAGATACGCAGTATTTT.

In DNA, the CDR3 is TGTGCCAGCAGCTTATCAATCTACACTGAAGCTTTCTTT. Amino acids: CASSLSIYTEAFF. The chain has TRBV7-2 and TRBJ1-1; D remains ambiguous. Deletions cut 2 bases from V and 3 bases from J, with 7 bases between. The CDR3 covers 13 residues. Germline V gene lookup returns CDR1 SGHTA and CDR2 FQGNSA.

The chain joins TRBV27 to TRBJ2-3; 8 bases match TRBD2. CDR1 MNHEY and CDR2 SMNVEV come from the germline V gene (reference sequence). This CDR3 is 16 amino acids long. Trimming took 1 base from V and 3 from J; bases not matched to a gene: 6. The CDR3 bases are TGTGCCAGCAGTTTATGGGCGGGAGGAGGGACAGATACGCAGTATTTT. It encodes CASSLWAGGGTDTQYF.

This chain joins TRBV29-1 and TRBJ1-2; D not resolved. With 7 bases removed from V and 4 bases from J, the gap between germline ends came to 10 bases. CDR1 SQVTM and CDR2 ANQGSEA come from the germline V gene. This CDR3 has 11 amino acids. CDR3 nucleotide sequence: TGCAGCGCGCTACATCTCTATGGCTACACCTTC. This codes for CSALHLYGYTF.

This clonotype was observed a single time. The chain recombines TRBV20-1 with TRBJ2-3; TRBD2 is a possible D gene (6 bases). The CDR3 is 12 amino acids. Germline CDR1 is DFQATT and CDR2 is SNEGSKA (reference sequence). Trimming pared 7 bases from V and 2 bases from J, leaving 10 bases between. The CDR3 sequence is CSVSGATDTQYF. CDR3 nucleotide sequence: TGCAGTGTTAGCGGAGCCACAGATACGCAGTATTTT.

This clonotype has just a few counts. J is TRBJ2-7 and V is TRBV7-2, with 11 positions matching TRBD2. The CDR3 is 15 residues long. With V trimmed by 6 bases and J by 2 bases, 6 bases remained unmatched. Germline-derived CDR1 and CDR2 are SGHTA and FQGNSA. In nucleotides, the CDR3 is TGTGCCAGCAGATCCACTAGCGGGGGACCCTACGAGCAGTACTTC. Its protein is CASRSTSGGPYEQYF.

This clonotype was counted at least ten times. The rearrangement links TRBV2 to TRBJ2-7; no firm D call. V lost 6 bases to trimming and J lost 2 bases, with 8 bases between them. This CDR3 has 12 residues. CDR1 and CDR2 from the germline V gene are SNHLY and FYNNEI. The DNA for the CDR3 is TGTGCCAGCAGCCCCACTCCCTACGAGCAGTACTTC. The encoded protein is CASSPTPYEQYF.

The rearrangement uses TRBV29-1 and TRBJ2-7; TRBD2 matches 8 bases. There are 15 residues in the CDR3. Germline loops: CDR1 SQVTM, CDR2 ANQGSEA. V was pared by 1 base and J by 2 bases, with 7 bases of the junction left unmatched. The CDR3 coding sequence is TGCAGCGTTGAAGCGCCAGCGGGGGTCACCTACGAGCAGTACTTC. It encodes CSVEAPAGVTYEQYF.

CDR3 DNA sequence: TGTGCCAGCAGTTTACTCCTGGGACTAGCTAATGAGCAGTTCTTC. Amino acids: CASSLLLGLANEQFF. The chain recombines TRBV12-3 or TRBV12-4 with TRBJ2-1, with TRBD2 matching 9 bases. With 2 bases clipped from V and 7 bases from J, the junction kept 6 bases outside the gene matches. This CDR3 is built from 15 residues.

CDR3 loop: CASSLVVASGLNEQFF. The CDR3 coding sequence is TGTGCCAGCAGCTTAGTCGTGGCTAGCGGACTTAATGAGCAGTTCTTC. This chain connects TRBV7-9 to TRBJ2-1; TRBD2 agrees at 7 bases. Germline V gives CDR1 SEHNR, CDR2 FQNEAQ (reference sequence). V trimming: 1 base; J trimming: 7 bases; junction bases outside the gene matches: 10. The CDR3 runs 16 residues. Together with reference TRBV7-9 and TRBJ2-1, the CDR3 gives the full variable domain: DTGVSQNPRHKITKRGQNVTFRCDPISEHNRLYWYRQTLGQGPEFLTYFQNEAQLEKSRLLSDRFSAERPKGSFSTLEIQRTEQGDSAMYLCASSLVVASGLNEQFFGPGTRLTVL.

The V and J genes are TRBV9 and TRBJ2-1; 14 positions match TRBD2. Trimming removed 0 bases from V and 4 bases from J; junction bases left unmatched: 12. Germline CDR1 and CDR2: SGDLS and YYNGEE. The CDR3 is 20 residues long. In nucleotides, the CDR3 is TGTGCCAGCAGCGTAGGGGGGACTAGCGGGAGTTGGGCCCCGTACAATGAGCAGTTCTTC. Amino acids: CASSVGGTSGSWAPYNEQFF. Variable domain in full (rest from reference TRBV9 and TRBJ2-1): DSGVTQTPKHLITATGQRVTLRCSPRSGDLSVYWYQQSLDQGLQFLIQYYNGEERAKGNILERFSAQQFPDLHSELNLSSLELGDSALYFCASSVGGTSGSWAPYNEQFFGPGTRLTVL.

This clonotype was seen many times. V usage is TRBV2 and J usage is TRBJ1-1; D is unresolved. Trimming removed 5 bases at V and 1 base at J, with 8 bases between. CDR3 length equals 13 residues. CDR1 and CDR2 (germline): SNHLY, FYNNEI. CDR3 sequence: CASSITTNTEAFF. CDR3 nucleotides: TGTGCCAGCAGTATCACAACGAACACTGAAGCTTTCTTT. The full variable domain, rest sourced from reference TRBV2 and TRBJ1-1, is EPEVTQTPSHQVTQMGQEVILRCVPISNHLYFYWYRQILGQKVEFLVSFYNNEISEKSEIFDDQFSVERPDGSNFTLKIRSTKLEDSAMYFCASSITTNTEAFFGQGTRLTVV.

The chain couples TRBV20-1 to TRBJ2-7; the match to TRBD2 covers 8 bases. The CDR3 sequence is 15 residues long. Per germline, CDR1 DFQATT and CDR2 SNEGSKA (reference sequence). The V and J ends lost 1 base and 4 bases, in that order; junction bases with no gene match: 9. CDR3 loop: CSARVPGTRIYEQYF. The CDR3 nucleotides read TGCAGTGCTAGAGTTCCCGGGACTAGAATATACGAGCAGTACTTC.

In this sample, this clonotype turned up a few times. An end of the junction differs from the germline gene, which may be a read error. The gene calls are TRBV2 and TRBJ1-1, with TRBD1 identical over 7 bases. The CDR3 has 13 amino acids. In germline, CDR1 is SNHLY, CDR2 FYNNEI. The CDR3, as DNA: TGTGCCAGCAGTGAGACAGGGTCGAATGGAGGGGACTTT. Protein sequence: CASSETGSNGGDF. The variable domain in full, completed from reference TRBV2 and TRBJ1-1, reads EPEVTQTPSHQVTQMGQEVILRCVPISNHLYFYWYRQILGQKVEFLVSFYNNEISEKSEIFDDQFSVERPDGSNFTLKIRSTKLEDSAMYFCASSETGSNGGDFGQGTRLTVV.

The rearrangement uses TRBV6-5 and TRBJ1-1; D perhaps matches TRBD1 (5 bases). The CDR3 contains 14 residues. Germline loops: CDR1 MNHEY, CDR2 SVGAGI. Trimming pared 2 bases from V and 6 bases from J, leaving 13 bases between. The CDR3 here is CASSYRRRGPEAFF. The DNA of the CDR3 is TGTGCCAGCAGTTACCGGCGGAGGGGTCCTGAAGCTTTCTTT.

CDR3 amino acids: CAISPGLAYNEQFF. CDR3 DNA sequence: TGTGCCATCAGTCCGGGACTAGCGTACAATGAGCAGTTCTTC. V and J are TRBV10-3 and TRBJ2-1; 10 bases agree with TRBD2. Germline trimming cut 5 bases from V and 4 bases from J; bases unmatched to any gene: 2. CDR1 is ENHRY, CDR2 SYGVKD, per germline. This CDR3 is built from 14 residues.